This is a list of T cell receptor beta chains from one sample in a study of T cells in Graves' hyperthyroidism and ophthalmopathy. MiXCR, applied by TCRdb to the multiplex PCR reads, yields one record per CDR3 protein. The table shows 250,000 to 350,000 distinct CDR3 sequences, with around 15% occurring only once. Sequencing input: blood. The receptors shown here come from a woman aged 55-69 years with Graves' ophthalmopathy. Each CDR3 is given with its conserved first and last residue. A D gene is named only where the DNA matches it firmly. Clone sizes are given selectively: once, few, many, or a class where the clone is expanded.

DNA: TGTGCCTGGGGGACAGGGCTGTTGAACGAGCAGTACTTC; CDR3: CAWGTGLLNEQYF; D: TRBD1; J: TRBJ2-7; V: TRBV30; size: .
DNA: TGCAGTGCTAGCGGGGACAGCCGCTCTGGAAACACCATATATTTT; CDR3: CSASGDSRSGNTIYF; D: TRBD1; J: TRBJ1-3; V: TRBV20-1; size: .
DNA: TGTGCCAGCAGCTTAGTTCCGAGAAACAAGCGGAATGAGCAGTTCTTC; CDR3: CASSLVPRNKRNEQFF; D: .; J: TRBJ2-1; V: TRBV7-2; size: many
DNA: TGCAGTGCTAGAGTTCTCCAGGGGGCCCAGAGCTCCTACAATGAGCAGTTCTTC; CDR3: CSARVLQGAQSSYNEQFF; D: TRBD1; J: TRBJ2-1; V: TRBV20-1; size: .
DNA: TGTGCCAGCAGTCATTACACTGAAGCTTTCTTT; CDR3: CASSHYTEAFF; D: .; J: TRBJ1-1; V: TRBV27; size: many
DNA: TGTGCCAGCTCACCACCCGGGACAGCCTACGAGCAGTACTTC; CDR3: CASSPPGTAYEQYF; D: TRBD1; J: TRBJ2-7; V: TRBV18; size: many
DNA: TGTGCCAGTAAAGTCACGCGGAGCTCCTACAATGAGCAGTTCTTC; CDR3: CASKVTRSSYNEQFF; D: .; J: TRBJ2-1; V: TRBV19; size: few
DNA: TGTGCCAGCAGTCCTAAGGGGCAGCCCCAGCATTTT; CDR3: CASSPKGQPQHF; D: .; J: TRBJ1-5; V: TRBV28; size: many
DNA: TGTGCCAGTAGCCCTCCTGGGGCGCTGAACACTGAAGCTTTCTTT; CDR3: CASSPPGALNTEAFF; D: .; J: TRBJ1-1; V: TRBV19; size: few
DNA: TGTGCCAGCAGCTTAGAGGGCAGCGTGAGGGGCTACACCTTC; CDR3: CASSLEGSVRGYTF; D: .; J: TRBJ1-2; V: TRBV11-2; size: few
DNA: TGTGCCAGCAGCCGCCAGGGACGGGAAAAACTGTTTTTT; CDR3: CASSRQGREKLFF; D: .; J: TRBJ1-4; V: TRBV7-2; size: once
DNA: TGTGCCAGCTCACCACCTCATGGGAAGGTCGGTTTCTACGAGCAGTACTTC; CDR3: CASSPPHGKVGFYEQYF; D: .; J: TRBJ2-7; V: TRBV18; size: many
DNA: TGTGCCAGCAGTTACTCGGGATGGACAGGGTCCTACGAGCAGTACTTC; CDR3: CASSYSGWTGSYEQYF; D: TRBD1; J: TRBJ2-7; V: TRBV6-5; size: .
DNA: TGTGCCAGCAGACCAATAGTATGGGGGCAGGGGGCGCGCAATGAGCAGTTCTTC; CDR3: CASRPIVWGQGARNEQFF; D: TRBD1; J: TRBJ2-1; V: TRBV5-4; size: few
DNA: TGTGCCAGCAGCCCGAGGAGGACAGGGAAGAATTCACCCCTCCACTTT; CDR3: CASSPRRTGKNSPLHF; D: TRBD1; J: TRBJ1-6; V: TRBV9; size: many
DNA: TGTGCCAGCAGCTTAGAGAGTAAGGGGGGTAATGAAAAACTGTTTTTT; CDR3: CASSLESKGGNEKLFF; D: .; J: TRBJ1-4; V: TRBV7-2; size: few
DNA: TGTGCCAGCAGCAGAACAGCCCTTTATGGCTACACCTTC; CDR3: CASSRTALYGYTF; D: .; J: TRBJ1-2; V: TRBV5-4; size: many
DNA: TGTGCCACCAGCAGTCCCCGTACCCTTTCACCCCTCCACTTT; CDR3: CATSSPRTLSPLHF; D: .; J: TRBJ1-6; V: TRBV15; size: many
DNA: TGTGCCAGCAGCTATTCTAGAAACAATGAGCAGTTCTTC; CDR3: CASSYSRNNEQFF; D: .; J: TRBJ2-1; V: TRBV7-7; size: many
DNA: TGCAGCGCCGACAGGGGGGGAGGAGAGACCCAGTACTTC; CDR3: CSADRGGGETQYF; D: TRBD1; J: TRBJ2-5; V: TRBV29-1; size: many
DNA: TGTGCCACCTCGGGACTAGCGAGCACAGATACGCAGTATTTT; CDR3: CATSGLASTDTQYF; D: TRBD2; J: TRBJ2-3; V: TRBV5-6; size: .
DNA: TGTGCCAGCAGCCGCGGGGGGTCGACCCAGTACTTC; CDR3: CASSRGGSTQYF; D: TRBD2; J: TRBJ2-5; V: TRBV7-2; size: .
DNA: TGCGCCAGCAGTGGGATTGGGGTAGAGGGCCTCCCGCCTAACAATGAGCAGTTCTTC; CDR3: CASSGIGVEGLPPNNEQFF; D: .; J: TRBJ2-1; V: TRBV10-1; size: .
DNA: TGTGCCAGTAGTATCTGGACAGGGATGAACACTGAAGCTTTCTTT; CDR3: CASSIWTGMNTEAFF; D: TRBD1; J: TRBJ1-1; V: TRBV19; size: few
DNA: TGTGCCAGCAGCCCCCCGGGAGGGTACGAGCAGTACTTC; CDR3: CASSPPGGYEQYF; D: TRBD2; J: TRBJ2-7; V: TRBV7-2; size: many
DNA: TGTGCCAGCAGTTCTCGGGACGACCTTAATTCACCCCTCCACTTT; CDR3: CASSSRDDLNSPLHF; D: .; J: TRBJ1-6; V: TRBV7-9; size: .
DNA: TGTGCCAGCAGCCCCGCGGCGTCTAGCGGCACAGATACGCAGTATTTT; CDR3: CASSPAASSGTDTQYF; D: .; J: TRBJ2-3; V: TRBV9; size: .
DNA: TGTGCCAGCAGCTCGACTAGAGAAACGTTAATAGCCAAAAACATTCAGTACTTC; CDR3: CASSSTRETLIAKNIQYF; D: .; J: TRBJ2-4; V: TRBV11-2; size: many
DNA: TGTGCCAGCAGCCAGACTAGCGGGGGGGCCGATACGCAGTATTTT; CDR3: CASSQTSGGADTQYF; D: TRBD2; J: TRBJ2-3; V: TRBV11-2; size: many
DNA: TGTGCCAGCAGTTTCAGTGGCGGACTTAGCACAGATACGCAGTATTTT; CDR3: CASSFSGGLSTDTQYF; D: .; J: TRBJ2-3; V: TRBV28; size: .
DNA: TGTGCCAGCAGCTTAAACATTGGGGGCGGGGGGAGGTACGAGCAGTACTTC; CDR3: CASSLNIGGGGRYEQYF; D: TRBD2; J: TRBJ2-7; V: TRBV7-2; size: once
DNA: TGTGCCAGCAGTGAACGGCAGAGCTCCTACAATGAGCAGTTCTTC; CDR3: CASSERQSSYNEQFF; D: .; J: TRBJ2-1; V: TRBV6-1; size: many
DNA: TGTGCCAGCAGTAAAGCTAGCGGGTTCCAAGAGACCCAGTACTTC; CDR3: CASSKASGFQETQYF; D: TRBD2; J: TRBJ2-5; V: TRBV2; size: many
DNA: TGTGCCAGCAGTGATCACAGCCGACCTAACTACGAGCAGTACTTC; CDR3: CASSDHSRPNYEQYF; D: .; J: TRBJ2-7; V: TRBV6-1; size: many
DNA: TGTGCCACCTCGGTCTGTGCAGATACGCAGTATTTT; CDR3: CATSVCADTQYF; D: .; J: TRBJ2-3; V: TRBV24-1; size: .
DNA: TGTGCCAGCAGTTTAGCGGCAGGCTATGGCTACACCTTC; CDR3: CASSLAAGYGYTF; D: .; J: TRBJ1-2; V: TRBV28; size: many
DNA: TGTGCCAGCAGTTACGGACAGGGAGGAATGATTGGGGCCAACGTCCTGACTTTC; CDR3: CASSYGQGGMIGANVLTF; D: TRBD1; J: TRBJ2-6; V: TRBV6-2/TRBV6-3; size: few
DNA: TGTGCCAGCAGCGTAGTAAGGAGCACTGAAGCTTTCTTT; CDR3: CASSVVRSTEAFF; D: .; J: TRBJ1-1; V: TRBV9; size: many
DNA: TGTGCCAGCAGCTGGACGCAACCCCCCTCCGAGCAGTACTTC; CDR3: CASSWTQPPSEQYF; D: .; J: TRBJ2-7; V: TRBV6-1; size: .
DNA: TGTGCCAGCTCACCACCGAAGGGAGCCACTAATGAAAAACTGTTTTTT; CDR3: CASSPPKGATNEKLFF; D: .; J: TRBJ1-4; V: TRBV18; size: .
DNA: TGTGCCAGCACTATGGACAGGGCGGCCACTGAAGCTTTCTTT; CDR3: CASTMDRAATEAFF; D: TRBD1; J: TRBJ1-1; V: TRBV2; size: .
DNA: TGTGCCAGCTTGACGACTAACTATGGCTACACCTTC; CDR3: CASLTTNYGYTF; D: .; J: TRBJ1-2; V: TRBV28; size: many
DNA: TGTGCCAGCAGTCCCGGGACAGGGGTTCCCGAGCAGTACTTC; CDR3: CASSPGTGVPEQYF; D: TRBD1; J: TRBJ2-7; V: TRBV6-1; size: few
DNA: TGTGCCAGCAGGATGGGCCTGAGTCAGGGGACTAATCAGCCCCAGCATTTT; CDR3: CASRMGLSQGTNQPQHF; D: .; J: TRBJ1-5; V: TRBV2; size: few
DNA: TGTGCCAGCTCACAGGGGGGGGACACTGAAGCTTTCTTT; CDR3: CASSQGGDTEAFF; D: .; J: TRBJ1-1; V: TRBV18; size: many
DNA: TGCAGTGCTCAATGGGGCGAAAAACTGTTTTTT; CDR3: CSAQWGEKLFF; D: .; J: TRBJ1-4; V: TRBV20-1; size: .
DNA: TGCAGTGCTAGACGTGCTACTAGCGGGACGGGGGAGCAGTACTTC; CDR3: CSARRATSGTGEQYF; D: TRBD2; J: TRBJ2-7; V: TRBV20-1; size: many
DNA: TGTGCCAGCAGCTTAGGGGGACAGGGTCACTATGGCTACACCTTC; CDR3: CASSLGGQGHYGYTF; D: TRBD1; J: TRBJ1-2; V: TRBV7-2; size: few
DNA: TGCGCCAGCAGCCAAGAACTAGCGGGAGGGTTGGTGTACGAGCAGTACTTC; CDR3: CASSQELAGGLVYEQYF; D: TRBD2; J: TRBJ2-7; V: TRBV4-3; size: few
DNA: TGTGCCAGCAGTGCGCAGTTTAACACCGGGGAGCTGTTTTTT; CDR3: CASSAQFNTGELFF; D: .; J: TRBJ2-2; V: TRBV2; size: many
DNA: TGCGCCAGCAGCCAACGTATCCTTATGGGCACTGAAGCTTTCTTT; CDR3: CASSQRILMGTEAFF; D: .; J: TRBJ1-1; V: TRBV4-1; size: few
DNA: TGTGCCAGCAGTTTTCGCTCTGGACCCACCGGGGAGCTGTTTTTT; CDR3: CASSFRSGPTGELFF; D: .; J: TRBJ2-2; V: TRBV27; size: .
DNA: TGTGCCAGCAGCCTACTAGCGGAAGAGACCCAGTACTTC; CDR3: CASSLLAEETQYF; D: TRBD2; J: TRBJ2-5; V: TRBV5-5; size: many
DNA: TGTGCCAGCAGCGGGGGCGGGAGACACTACAATGGGCAGTTCTTC; CDR3: CASSGGGRHYNGQFF; D: .; J: TRBJ2-1; V: TRBV7-9; size: few